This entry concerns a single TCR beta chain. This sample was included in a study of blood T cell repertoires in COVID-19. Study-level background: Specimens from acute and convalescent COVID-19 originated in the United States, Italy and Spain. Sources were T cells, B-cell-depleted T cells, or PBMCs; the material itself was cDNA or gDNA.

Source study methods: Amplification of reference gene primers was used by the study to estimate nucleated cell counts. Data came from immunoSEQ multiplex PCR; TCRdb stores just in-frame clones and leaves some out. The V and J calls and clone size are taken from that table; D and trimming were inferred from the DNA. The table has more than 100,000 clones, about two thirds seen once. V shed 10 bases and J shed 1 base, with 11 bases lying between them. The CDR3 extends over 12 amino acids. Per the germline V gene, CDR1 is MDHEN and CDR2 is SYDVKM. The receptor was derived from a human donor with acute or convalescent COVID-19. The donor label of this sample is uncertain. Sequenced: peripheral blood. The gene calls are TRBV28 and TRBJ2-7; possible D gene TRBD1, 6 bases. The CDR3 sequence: CATKDRSYEQYF. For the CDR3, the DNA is TGTGCCACCAAGGACAGATCCTACGAGCAGTACTTC.